This T cell receptor beta chain was captured by sequencing in a study of vaccination and CD4 T cells after COVID-19. About the study: Convalescent individuals numbered four females and six males, two being Hispanic.

This clonotype has just one count. Antigen: not known. Treatment described: roughly ten-day PBMC culture with coronavirus spike peptide pools or control peptides (ViraFEST assay). The length of the CDR3 is 14 residues. V lost 0 bases and J 14 bases, leaving 17 bases between the germline ends. From germline, CDR1 is SNHLY and CDR2 FYNNEI. Cultured CD4+ T cell DNA was sequenced using the Oncomine TCR Beta short-read assay. TCRdb re-analysed the PCR reads in MiXCR, keeping a single row per CDR3 protein. Among about 20,000 distinct CDR3 sequences listed, around 63% were seen once. The sequencing sample was made of CD4+ T cells from blood, cultured in vitro. This chain links TRBV2 with TRBJ2-1; D remains ambiguous. The origin of this receptor is a human donor who had recovered from COVID-19. The CDR3 here is CASSEASNLRTEFF. The CDR3 bases are TGTGCCAGCAGTGAAGCCTCGAACCTCAGGACGGAGTTCTTC.